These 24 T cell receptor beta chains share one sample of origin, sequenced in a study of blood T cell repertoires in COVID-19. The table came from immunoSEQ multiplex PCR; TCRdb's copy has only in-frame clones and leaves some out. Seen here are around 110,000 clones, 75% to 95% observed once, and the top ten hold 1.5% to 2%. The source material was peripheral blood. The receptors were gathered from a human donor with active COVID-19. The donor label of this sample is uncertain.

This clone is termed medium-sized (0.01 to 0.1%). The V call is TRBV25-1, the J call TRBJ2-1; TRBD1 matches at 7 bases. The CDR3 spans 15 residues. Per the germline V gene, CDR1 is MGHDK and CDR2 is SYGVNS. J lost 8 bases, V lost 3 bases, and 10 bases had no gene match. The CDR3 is CASSDLKGAAHEQFF. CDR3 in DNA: TGTGCCAGCAGTGATCTGAAGGGGGCGGCGCATGAGCAGTTCTTC.

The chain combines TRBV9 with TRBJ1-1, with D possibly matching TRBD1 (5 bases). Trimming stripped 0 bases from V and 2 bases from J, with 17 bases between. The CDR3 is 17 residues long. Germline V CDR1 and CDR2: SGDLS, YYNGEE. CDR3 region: CASSVERRGRLNTEAFF. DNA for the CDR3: TGTGCCAGCAGCGTAGAGAGGAGGGGCAGGCTAAACACTGAAGCTTTCTTT.

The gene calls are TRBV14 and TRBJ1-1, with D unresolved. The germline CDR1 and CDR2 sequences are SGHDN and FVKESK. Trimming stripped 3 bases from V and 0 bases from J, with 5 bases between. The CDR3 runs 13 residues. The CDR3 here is CASSHYVNTEAFF. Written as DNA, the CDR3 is TGTGCCAGCAGCCACTATGTGAACACTGAAGCTTTCTTT.

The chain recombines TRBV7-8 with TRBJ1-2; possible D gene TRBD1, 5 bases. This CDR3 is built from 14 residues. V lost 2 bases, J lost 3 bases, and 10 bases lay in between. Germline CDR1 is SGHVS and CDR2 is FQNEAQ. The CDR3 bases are TGTGCCAGCAGCTTAATTAGGGGTCACTATGGCTACACCTTC. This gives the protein CASSLIRGHYGYTF.

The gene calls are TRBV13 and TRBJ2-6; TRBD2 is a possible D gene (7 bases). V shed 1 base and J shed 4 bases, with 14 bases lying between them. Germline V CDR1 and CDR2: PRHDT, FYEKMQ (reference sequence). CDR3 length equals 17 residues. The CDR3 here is CASSLVSRGPGANVLTF. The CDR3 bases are TGTGCCAGCAGCTTAGTGTCGCGGGGGCCCGGGGCCAACGTCCTGACTTTC.

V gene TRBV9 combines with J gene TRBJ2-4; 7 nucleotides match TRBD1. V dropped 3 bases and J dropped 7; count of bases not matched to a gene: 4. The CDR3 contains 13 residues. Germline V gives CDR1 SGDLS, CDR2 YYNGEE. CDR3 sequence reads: CASSARDSNIQYF. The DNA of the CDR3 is TGTGCCAGCAGCGCCCGGGACAGCAACATTCAGTACTTC.

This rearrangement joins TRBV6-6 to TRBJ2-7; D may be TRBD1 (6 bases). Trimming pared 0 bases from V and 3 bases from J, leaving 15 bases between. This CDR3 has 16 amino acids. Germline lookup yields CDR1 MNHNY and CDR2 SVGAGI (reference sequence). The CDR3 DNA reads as TGTGCCAGCAGTTACTCGATCCCGAGCAGGGGCTACGAGCAGTACTTC. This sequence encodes CASSYSIPSRGYEQYF.

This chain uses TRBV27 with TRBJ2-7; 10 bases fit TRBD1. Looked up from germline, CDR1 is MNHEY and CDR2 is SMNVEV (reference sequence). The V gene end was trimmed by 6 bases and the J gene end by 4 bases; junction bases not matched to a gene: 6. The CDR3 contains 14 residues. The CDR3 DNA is TGTGCCAGCAGGGCCGGGACAGGGGCGTACGAGCAGTACTTC. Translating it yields CASRAGTGAYEQYF.

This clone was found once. CDR3 nucleotide sequence: TGTGCCAGCAGGCGGACGGAGGGGGAGCAGTACTTC. This gives the protein CASRRTEGEQYF. V usage is TRBV7-9 and J usage is TRBJ2-7, with D possibly being TRBD2 (6 bases). V lost 6 bases to trimming and J lost 7 bases, with 13 bases between them. Germline lookup yields CDR1 SEHNR and CDR2 FQNEAQ (reference sequence). This CDR3 comprises 12 residues. The whole variable domain, remainder taken from reference TRBV7-9 and TRBJ2-7, is DTGVSQNPRHKITKRGQNVTFRCDPISEHNRLYWYRQTLGQGPEFLTYFQNEAQLEKSRLLSDRFSAERPKGSFSTLEIQRTEQGDSAMYLCASRRTEGEQYFGPGTRLTVT.

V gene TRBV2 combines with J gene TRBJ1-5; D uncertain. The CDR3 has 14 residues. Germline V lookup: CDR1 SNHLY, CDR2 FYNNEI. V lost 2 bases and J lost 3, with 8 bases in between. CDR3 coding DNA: TGTGCCAGCAGTGAATTTACAGACAATCAGCCCCAGCATTTT. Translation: CASSEFTDNQPQHF.

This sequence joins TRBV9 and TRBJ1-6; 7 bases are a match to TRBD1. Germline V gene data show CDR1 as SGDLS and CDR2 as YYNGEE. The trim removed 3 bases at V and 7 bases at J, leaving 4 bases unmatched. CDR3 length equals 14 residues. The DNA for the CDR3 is TGTGCCAGCAGCGCTCGACAGGGAAATTCACCCCTCCACTTT. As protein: CASSARQGNSPLHF.

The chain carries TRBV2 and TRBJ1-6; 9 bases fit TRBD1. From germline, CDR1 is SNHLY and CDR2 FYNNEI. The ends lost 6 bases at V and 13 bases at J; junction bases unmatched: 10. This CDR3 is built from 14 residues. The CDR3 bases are TGTGCCAGCAGGACCGGGACAGGGACCGGGCCCCTCCACTTT. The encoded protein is CASRTGTGTGPLHF.

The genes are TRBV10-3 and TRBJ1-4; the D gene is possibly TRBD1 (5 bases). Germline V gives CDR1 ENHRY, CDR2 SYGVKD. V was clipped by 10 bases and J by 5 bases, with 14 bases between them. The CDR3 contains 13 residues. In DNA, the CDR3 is TGTGCCACCAGGGACCGGGGAAATGAAAAACTGTTTTTT. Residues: CATRDRGNEKLFF.

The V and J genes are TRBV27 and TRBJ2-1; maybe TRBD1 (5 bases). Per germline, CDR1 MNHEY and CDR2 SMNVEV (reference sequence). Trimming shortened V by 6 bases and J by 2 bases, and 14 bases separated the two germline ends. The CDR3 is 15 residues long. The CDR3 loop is CASRQRQFTYNEQFF. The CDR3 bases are TGTGCCAGCAGGCAACGACAGTTTACCTACAATGAGCAGTTCTTC.

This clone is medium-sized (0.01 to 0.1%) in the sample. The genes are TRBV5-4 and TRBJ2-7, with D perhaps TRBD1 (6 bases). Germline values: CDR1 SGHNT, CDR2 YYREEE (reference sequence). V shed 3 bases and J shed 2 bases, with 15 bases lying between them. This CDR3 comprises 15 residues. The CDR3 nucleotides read TGTGCCAGCAGCTCTTACAGGGAATCCACCTACGAGCAGTACTTC. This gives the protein CASSSYRESTYEQYF.

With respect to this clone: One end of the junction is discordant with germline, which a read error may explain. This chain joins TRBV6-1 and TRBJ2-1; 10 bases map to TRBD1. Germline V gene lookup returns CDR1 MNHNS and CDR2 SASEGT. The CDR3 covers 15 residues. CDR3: CASTESGTGANEQFF. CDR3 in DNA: TGTGCCAGCACTGAATCCGGGACAGGGGCTAATGAGCAGTTCTTC.

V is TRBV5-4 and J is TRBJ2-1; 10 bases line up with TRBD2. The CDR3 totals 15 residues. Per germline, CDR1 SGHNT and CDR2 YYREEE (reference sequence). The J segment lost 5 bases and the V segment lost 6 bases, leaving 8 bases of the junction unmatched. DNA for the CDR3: TGTGCCAGCAAAAAAGCGGGGGGGCCCCACAATGAGCAGTTCTTC. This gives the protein CASKKAGGPHNEQFF.

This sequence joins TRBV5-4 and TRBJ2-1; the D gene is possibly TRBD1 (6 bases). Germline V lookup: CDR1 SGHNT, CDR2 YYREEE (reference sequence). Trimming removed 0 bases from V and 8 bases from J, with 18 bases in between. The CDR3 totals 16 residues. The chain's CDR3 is CASSLAVDSALYEQFF. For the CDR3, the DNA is TGTGCCAGCAGCTTGGCCGTGGACAGCGCCTTGTATGAGCAGTTCTTC.

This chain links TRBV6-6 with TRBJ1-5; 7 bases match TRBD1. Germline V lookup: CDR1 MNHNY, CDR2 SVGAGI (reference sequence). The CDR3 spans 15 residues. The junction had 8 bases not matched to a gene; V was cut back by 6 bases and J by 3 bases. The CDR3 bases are TGTGCCAGCAGACCCCAGACAGGGAACAATCAGCCCCAGCATTTT. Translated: CASRPQTGNNQPQHF.

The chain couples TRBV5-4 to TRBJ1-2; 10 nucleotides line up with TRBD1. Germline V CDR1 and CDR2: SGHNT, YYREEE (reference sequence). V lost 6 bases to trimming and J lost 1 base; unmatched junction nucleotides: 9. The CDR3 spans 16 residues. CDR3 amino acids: CASTTTGGLFNYGYTF. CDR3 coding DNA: TGTGCCAGCACTACGACAGGGGGCCTCTTTAACTATGGCTACACCTTC.

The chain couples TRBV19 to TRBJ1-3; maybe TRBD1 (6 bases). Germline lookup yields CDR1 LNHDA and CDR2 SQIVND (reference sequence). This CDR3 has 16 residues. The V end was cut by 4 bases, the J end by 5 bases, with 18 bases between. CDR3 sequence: CASSSAGAFVRNTIYF. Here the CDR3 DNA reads TGTGCCAGTAGTAGCGCGGGGGCCTTCGTGAGAAACACCATATATTTT.

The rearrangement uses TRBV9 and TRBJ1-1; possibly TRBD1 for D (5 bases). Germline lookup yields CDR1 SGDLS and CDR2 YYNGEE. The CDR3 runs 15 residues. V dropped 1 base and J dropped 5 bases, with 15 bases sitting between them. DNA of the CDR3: TGTGCCAGCAGCGTAACCCAGGGTCCTGGGACTGAAGCTTTCTTT. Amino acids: CASSVTQGPGTEAFF.

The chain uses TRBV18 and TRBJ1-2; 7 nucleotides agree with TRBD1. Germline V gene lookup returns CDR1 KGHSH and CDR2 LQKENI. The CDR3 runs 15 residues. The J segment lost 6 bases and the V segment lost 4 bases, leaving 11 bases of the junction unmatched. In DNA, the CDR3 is TGTGCCAGCTCACTCGAACAGGGGAGTGTCGATGGCTACACCTTC. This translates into CASSLEQGSVDGYTF.

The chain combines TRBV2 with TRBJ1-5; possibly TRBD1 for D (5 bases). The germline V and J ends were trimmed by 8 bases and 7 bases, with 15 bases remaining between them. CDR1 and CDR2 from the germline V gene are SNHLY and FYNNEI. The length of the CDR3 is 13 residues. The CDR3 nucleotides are TGTGCCAGCCGATCCACCGACAGCCAGCCCCAGCATTTT. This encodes CASRSTDSQPQHF.